The subject of this entry is one T cell receptor beta chain. No cognate antigen has been identified for it. Per-base quality was not reported, and no clone a single base away is much larger than it. The sample carries other DNA sequences with the same CDR3. For sequencing of the TCRbeta CDR3 region, genomic DNA was extracted from the sorted cells. The immunoSEQ Assay was used to sequence the TCRbeta CDR3 regions. TCRdb took this table from immuneACCESS and kept in-frame rearrangements with V and J called. Such tables lack part of the clones; where checked against another copy, unresolved V genes explain under half of the gap, and the rest is unexplained. This sample lists approximately 89,000 clones; around 88% were detected once. Together, the top ten hold roughly 0.8% of the sample. This specimen comes from a study of OX40 agonist ivuxolimab in advanced cancers. Describing the broader study: Ivuxolimab was an agonistic, fully human IgG2 monoclonal antibody directed against OX40 (CD134), a costimulatory receptor. Intravenous ivuxolimab was administered to patients every 2 weeks at six dose levels: 0.01, 0.1, 0.3, 1.5, 3 and 10 mg/kg. Of the roughly 50 dose-escalation patients, hepatocellular carcinoma was present in 19, melanoma in roughly 15, renal cell carcinoma in 9 and head and neck cancer in 9. The dose-escalation cohort was roughly 80% male with a mean age of around 64 years, ranging from about 20 to 85. Patients were allowed to have had prior anti-PD-1, anti-PD-L1 or anti-CTLA-4 therapy, and around 41% of the dose-escalation patients had previously received checkpoint inhibitors. Partial responses occurred in three dose-escalation patients, of whom one had hepatocellular carcinoma and two had cutaneous melanoma. Peripheral TCRbeta sequencing aimed to test whether ivuxolimab altered TCR sequence diversity and caused clonal T-cell expansion. The paper describes the monotherapy dose-escalation part (N of about 47 patients) of the phase I trial of ivuxolimab.

General conclusions and limits of the study: At doses of 0.1 to 3.0 mg/kg, clonal expansion of both CD4+ and CD8+ blood T cells was observed from baseline to week 6. The antigen specificity of the clonally expanded peripheral T cells was not determined. After ivuxolimab, more expanded clones were found on average in CD8+ T cells than in CD4+ T cells. Low levels of normalized T-cell clonal expansion were also shown by some nonresponding patients. In the 0.1-3.0 mg/kg groups, partial responders had among the lowest normalized peripheral clonal expansion, particularly in CD8+ T cells.

Reading from cysteine to phenylalanine, the CDR3 counts 12 amino acids. Only the CDR3 DNA is retained, 36 bases long and in frame from the first base. From a lookup of the germline V gene, CDR1 and CDR2 are SQVTM and ANQGSEA. Between the V and J ends, shortened by 4 bases and 0 bases respectively, the junction contains 7 bases. The trial excluded patients who had a history of autoimmune disease or who were on systemic immunosuppression. Peripheral blood for TCR sequencing was collected from all dose cohorts at baseline, on cycle 4 day 1, and on cycle 7 day 1. The samples were drawn from a first-in-human, open-label, multicenter phase I dose-escalation trial of ivuxolimab. Adults with locally advanced or metastatic head and neck squamous cell, hepatocellular, melanoma or renal cell carcinoma were enrolled in the trial. Before TCR sequencing, CD4+ T cells and CD8+ T cells from peripheral blood were sorted into separate populations.

This sequence originates from an adult with an advanced solid tumor such as melanoma, head and neck, liver or kidney cancer. The sample here was CD4+ or CD8+ T cells sorted from blood, taken in a trial of the OX40 agonist ivuxolimab. The chain is made from TRBV29-1 and TRBJ2-7, with the identity of the D gene unclear. The CDR3 has the sequence CSVGSGSYEQYF. The DNA sequence reads TGCAGCGTTGGCTCCGGCTCCTACGAGCAGTACTTC.